This T cell receptor beta chain was captured by sequencing in a study of identical twins. Broader study findings: Twins shared out-of-frame alpha sequences with excess low generation probability. Excess sharing between twins was weaker in beta out-of-frame sequences. A lower insertion count was a feature of abundant cord blood beta clonotypes, with no such feature in memory repertoires.

Only healthy Caucasians were included as donors. A remark on this clonotype: Its antigen is unknown.

TCRdb processed the 5' RACE reads anew with MiXCR; each CDR3 protein has one entry. Of 1.5 million or so distinct CDR3 sequences in the sample, less than 35% were seen once. Specimen: cord blood. The sequence derives from a newborn girl in good health.

The chain's CDR3 is CASSLVWLADTDTQYF. The CDR3, as DNA: TGTGCCAGCAGCTTAGTGTGGCTAGCGGACACAGATACGCAGTATTTT. The chain couples TRBV7-8 to TRBJ2-3; 7 bases agree with TRBD2. Germline CDR1 and CDR2: SGHVS and FQNEAQ. Trimming at V came to 1 base and at J to 2 bases, leaving 6 bases not matched to a gene. The CDR3 is 16 amino acids.